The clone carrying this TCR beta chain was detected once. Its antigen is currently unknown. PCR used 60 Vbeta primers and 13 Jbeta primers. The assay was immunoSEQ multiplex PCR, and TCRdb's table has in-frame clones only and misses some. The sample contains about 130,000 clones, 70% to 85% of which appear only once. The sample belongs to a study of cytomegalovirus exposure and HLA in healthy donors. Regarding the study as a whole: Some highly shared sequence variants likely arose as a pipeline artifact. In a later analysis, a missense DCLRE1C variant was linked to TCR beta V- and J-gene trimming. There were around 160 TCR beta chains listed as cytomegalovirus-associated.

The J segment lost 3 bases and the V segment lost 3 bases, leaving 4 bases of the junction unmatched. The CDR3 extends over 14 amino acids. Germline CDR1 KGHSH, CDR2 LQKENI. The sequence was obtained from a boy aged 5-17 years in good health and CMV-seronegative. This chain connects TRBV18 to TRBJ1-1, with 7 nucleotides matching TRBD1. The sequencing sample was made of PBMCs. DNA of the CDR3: TGTGCCAGCTCACCCTCCGGGACAGACACTGAAGCTTTCTTT. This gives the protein CASSPSGTDTEAFF. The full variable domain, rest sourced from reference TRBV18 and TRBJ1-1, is NAGVMQNPRHLVRRRGQEARLRCSPMKGHSHVYWYRQLPEEGLKFMVYLQKENIIDESGMPKERFSAEFPKEGPSILRIQQVVRGDSAAYFCASSPSGTDTEAFFGQGTRLTVV.